This T cell receptor (beta chain) was observed in a study of cytomegalovirus exposure and HLA in healthy donors. V trimming: 5 bases; J trimming: 15 bases; junction bases outside the gene matches: 16. The germline gives CDR1 MDHEN, CDR2 SYDVKM. The CDR3 length is 14 residues. Primers: 60 Vbeta forward and 13 Jbeta reverse. Assay: immunoSEQ multiplex PCR; the TCRdb copy retains only in-frame clones and omits some. The data hold 150,000 to 160,000 clones, with 80% observed a single time. Donors were nominally healthy when sampled, though unrecorded immune exposures were likely. The sequence was collected from a middle-aged woman in good health and CMV-seropositive. V gene TRBV28 combines with J gene TRBJ2-1, with TRBD1 identical over 7 bases. Sequencing input: PBMCs. The CDR3 coding sequence is TGTGCCAGCAGTCTAAATACAGGGGTACACAATCCGTTCTTC. Amino acids: CASSLNTGVHNPFF.